The 2 T cell receptor beta chains below all came from one sample that was sequenced in a study of identical twins. TCRdb processed the 5' RACE reads anew with MiXCR; each CDR3 protein has one entry. The top ten hold more than 7% of the sample, which has 150,000 or so distinct CDR3 sequences, under 4.5% seen once. The sequenced sample consisted of memory T cells sorted from blood. The receptors were sampled from a man younger than 35 in good health.

This clonotype was counted ten times or more. The chain employs TRBV5-1 and TRBJ2-1; 7 positions agree with TRBD1. The germline gives CDR1 SGHRS, CDR2 YFSETQ. Unmatched junction bases numbered 7, after V lost 0 bases and J lost 7 bases. This CDR3 is built from 15 residues. The CDR3 region is CASSLDGTDTNEQFF. Here the CDR3 DNA reads TGCGCCAGCAGCTTGGATGGGACAGACACGAATGAGCAGTTCTTC.

At least ten counts were recorded for this clonotype. The CDR3 DNA is TGTGCCAGCAGCGTAGAGGGGGACAGAGCCTACGAGCAGTACTTC. This encodes CASSVEGDRAYEQYF. The V and J genes are TRBV9 and TRBJ2-7; TRBD1 matches 7 bases. The J segment lost 2 bases and the V segment lost 0 bases, leaving 5 bases of the junction unmatched. CDR1 is SGDLS, CDR2 YYNGEE, per germline. CDR3 length: 15 residues. Drawing the rest from reference TRBV9 and TRBJ2-7, the complete variable domain is DSGVTQTPKHLITATGQRVTLRCSPRSGDLSVYWYQQSLDQGLQFLIQYYNGEERAKGNILERFSAQQFPDLHSELNLSSLELGDSALYFCASSVEGDRAYEQYFGPGTRLTVT.